These 26 T cell receptor beta chains were all obtained from the same sample, sequenced in a study of T-cell reconstitution after alpha-beta-depleted transplantation in children. As it was prepared, the TCRbeta library received unique molecular identifiers. TCRdb passed the PCR reads through MiXCR, listing each CDR3 protein once. Of fewer than 350,000 distinct CDR3 sequences in the sample, 10% were seen once. The source was PBMCs, collected before TCRalphabeta/CD19-depleted stem cell transplant. Receptors originate from a boy under three years old with acute myeloid leukemia, due to receive a stem cell transplant.

This clonotype was picked up a small number of times. The chain carries TRBV7-3 and TRBJ2-2; D gene uncertain. With 5 bases removed from V and 5 bases from J, the gap between germline ends came to 12 bases. In germline, CDR1 is SGHTA, CDR2 FQGTGA. The CDR3 totals 14 residues. CDR3 sequence reads: CASSAGGSTGELFF. In DNA form, the CDR3 reads TGTGCCAGCAGCGCCGGTGGGTCGACCGGGGAGCTGTTTTTT.

This clonotype was observed at least ten times. The V call is TRBV5-5, the J call TRBJ2-3; unclear D gene. Per the germline V gene, CDR1 is SGHKS and CDR2 is YYEKEE (reference sequence). The CDR3 sequence is 16 residues long. Trimming left V 0 bases short and J 3 bases short, with 14 bases between. This CDR3 reads CASSLAYQRSTDTQYF. The CDR3 DNA follows: TGTGCCAGCAGCTTGGCCTATCAGCGTAGTACAGATACGCAGTATTTT.

This clonotype was counted ten times or more. This chain joins TRBV29-1 and TRBJ2-2; TRBD2 matches 8 bases. After removal of 6 bases from V and 1 base from J, the junction contained 16 bases not matched to a gene. The length of the CDR3 is 18 residues. Germline CDR1 is SQVTM and CDR2 is ANQGSEA. The CDR3 DNA reads TGCAGCGTCCGAGGATTGAACGGGAGGGCCGAGAACACCGGGGAGCTGTTTTTT. Residues: CSVRGLNGRAENTGELFF.

In this sample, this clonotype turned up a few times. The chain uses TRBV12-3 or TRBV12-4 and TRBJ1-5; TRBD1 matches at 9 bases. This CDR3 has 15 amino acids. With 2 bases clipped from V and 4 bases from J, the junction kept 3 bases outside the gene matches. CDR3 nucleotides: TGTGCCAGCAGTTTACTCGGGACAGGGAATCAGCCCCAGCATTTT. Translating gives CASSLLGTGNQPQHF.

This clonotype was detected many times. The chain employs TRBV12-3 or TRBV12-4 and TRBJ1-1, with a weak D call TRBD1 (6 bases). Trimming removed 6 bases from V and 10 bases from J, with 15 bases in between. This CDR3 has 12 amino acids. The CDR3 DNA reads as TGTGCCAGCAGATTGTCCGACAGGCGAGCTTTCTTT. It is translated as CASRLSDRRAFF.

This clonotype was counted many times. This chain connects TRBV7-2 to TRBJ2-7; D call uncertain. V gave up 1 base and J gave up 3 bases, with 7 bases separating them. The CDR3 is 13 amino acids. Looked up from germline, CDR1 is SGHTA and CDR2 is FQGNSA. The CDR3: CASSLDSLYEQYF. CDR3 nucleotides: TGTGCCAGCAGCTTAGACAGCCTCTACGAGCAGTACTTC.

This clonotype was found many times. The rearrangement joins TRBV29-1 to TRBJ2-1, with D uncertain. V was pared by 3 bases and J by 4 bases, with 16 bases between. The CDR3 runs to 15 residues. Looked up from germline, CDR1 is SQVTM and CDR2 is ANQGSEA. The CDR3 region has the DNA TGCAGCGTTGAGTCCGAAGGATTCCAATACAATGAGCAGTTCTTC. Translation gives CSVESEGFQYNEQFF.

The genes are TRBV7-9 and TRBJ2-7; D unclear. Trimming took 1 base from V and 6 from J, leaving 7 bases between them. This CDR3 is built from 12 residues. CDR1 SEHNR and CDR2 FQNEAQ come from the germline V gene (reference sequence). The CDR3 loop is CASSLGNSEQYF. In nucleotides, the CDR3 is TGTGCCAGCAGCTTAGGGAACTCCGAGCAGTACTTC.

V is TRBV27 and J is TRBJ2-7, with TRBD1 matching over 7 bases. CDR3 length: 16 residues. Germline V gives CDR1 MNHEY, CDR2 SMNVEV (reference sequence). Trimming took 2 bases from V and 5 from J; bases not matched to a gene: 12. CDR3 in DNA: TGTGCCAGCAGTTTAATCTCGGTGCAGGGGGTCAACGAGCAGTACTTC. It is translated as CASSLISVQGVNEQYF.

As regards this clonotype: A read error may account for a junction end that differs from germline. The rearrangement uses TRBV25-1 and TRBJ2-7; D is uncertain. Germline V CDR1 and CDR2: MGHDK, SYGVNS. This CDR3 has 13 residues. The CDR3 sequence is CASSEYYSYGQYF. The CDR3 DNA reads TGTGCCAGCAGTGAATATTACTCCTACGGGCAGTACTTC.

This clonotype was detected only a few times. This chain uses TRBV20-1 with TRBJ2-5; 8 bases are a match to TRBD2. This CDR3 has 15 amino acids. V shed 6 bases and J 1 base; nucleotides not matched to a gene: 10. Germline V gene data show CDR1 as DFQATT and CDR2 as SNEGSKA (reference sequence). CDR3 amino acids: CSAHGGAASQETQYF. CDR3 DNA: TGCAGTGCCCACGGGGGGGCCGCCTCCCAAGAGACCCAGTACTTC.

This clonotype came up many times. The chain carries TRBV12-3 or TRBV12-4 and TRBJ1-5; D remains unclear. V lost 4 bases and J lost 0, with 7 bases in between. This CDR3 comprises 14 residues. CDR3 coding DNA: TGTGCCAGCAGTTCAATGAATAGCAATCAGCCCCAGCATTTT. Translated, it gives CASSSMNSNQPQHF.

The chain has TRBV20-1 and TRBJ1-1; D remains unclear. In germline, CDR1 is DFQATT, CDR2 SNEGSKA (reference sequence). CDR3 size: 11 residues. Deletions cut 7 bases from V and 11 bases from J, with 17 bases between. The chain's CDR3 is CSGYTAFDAFF. As DNA, the CDR3 is TGCAGTGGATACACGGCTTTCGACGCTTTCTTT.

This clonotype occurred many times. The V and J genes are TRBV11-1 and TRBJ2-5; 7 bases are shared with TRBD2. V shed 4 bases and J 1 base; nucleotides not matched to a gene: 6. There are 15 residues in the CDR3. CDR1 and CDR2 from the germline V gene are SGHAT and FQDESV (reference sequence). Here the CDR3 DNA reads TGTGCCAGCAGCTCCGGGGGGATCTCCCAAGAGACCCAGTACTTC. Residues: CASSSGGISQETQYF.

This clonotype turned up a few times. The chain recombines TRBV12-3 or TRBV12-4 with TRBJ2-1, with TRBD1 matching 7 bases. V shed 6 bases, J shed 3 bases, and the junction held 14 bases outside the gene matches. There are 17 residues in the CDR3. CDR3 residues: CASSPLPRQGYYNEQFF. CDR3 sequence (DNA): TGTGCCAGCAGCCCACTCCCACGACAGGGATACTACAATGAGCAGTTCTTC.

The genes are TRBV6-2 or TRBV6-3 and TRBJ2-1; TRBD2 aligns across 7 bases. Germline CDR1 MNHEY, CDR2 SVGEGT. Germline trimming cut 6 bases from V and 6 bases from J; bases unmatched to any gene: 11. The CDR3 sequence is 15 residues long. The CDR3 is CASSPWGGSGNEQFF. CDR3 DNA sequence: TGTGCCAGCAGCCCATGGGGCGGGAGCGGCAATGAGCAGTTCTTC.

The V gene is TRBV20-1, the J gene TRBJ2-7, with D possibly being TRBD2 (6 bases). Trimming left V 3 bases short and J 5 bases short, with 8 bases between. The CDR3 spans 11 residues. The germline gives CDR1 DFQATT, CDR2 SNEGSKA (reference sequence). CDR3 nucleotide sequence: TGCAGTGCTAGCCGGGGGAACGAGCAGTACTTC. It codes for CSASRGNEQYF.

In this sample, this clonotype turned up many times. V is TRBV12-3 or TRBV12-4 and J is TRBJ1-5; 7 bases map to TRBD1. V lost 5 bases to trimming and J lost 2 bases; unmatched junction nucleotides: 9. There are 16 residues in the CDR3. CDR3 sequence reads: CASSPATGTRNQPQHF. Here the CDR3 DNA reads TGTGCCAGCAGTCCAGCGACAGGGACCCGCAATCAGCCCCAGCATTTT.

In the case of this clonotype: A clone one base away is much larger, so this may be a read error. This chain connects TRBV7-6 to TRBJ2-1; possibly TRBD2 for D (7 bases). TRBJ2-7 matches the DNA end more closely, so the J call is doubtful. The CDR3 extends over 17 amino acids. CDR1 SGHVS and CDR2 FNYEAQ come from the germline V gene. The DNA of the CDR3 is TGTGCCAGCAGCTTAGGGGTAGGGGGAGGGTTCTACAATGAGCAGTACTTC. Protein product: CASSLGVGGGFYNEQYF.

This clonotype was recorded many times. J is TRBJ2-3 and V is TRBV12-3 or TRBV12-4, with 9 bases matching TRBD1. CDR3 length: 15 amino acids. Trimming removed 7 bases from V and 2 bases from J; junction bases left unmatched: 7. In DNA, the CDR3 is TGTGCCAGCAACCCGGGACAGGGCCCCACAGATACGCAGTATTTT. Translated: CASNPGQGPTDTQYF.

This clonotype was recorded at least ten times. V and J are TRBV4-3 and TRBJ2-1, with TRBD2 identical over 11 bases. This CDR3 is 17 amino acids long. Germline values: CDR1 LGHNA, CDR2 YSLEER. After removal of 0 bases from V and 4 bases from J, the junction contained 5 bases not matched to a gene. DNA of the CDR3: TGCGCCAGCAGCCAAGATCAGGGACTAGCGGTTTACAATGAGCAGTTCTTC. Encoded protein: CASSQDQGLAVYNEQFF.

This clonotype was seen only once. A much larger clonotype is one base distant, so this may be a read error. The chain uses TRBV6-7 and TRBJ2-6, with D tentatively TRBD1 (6 bases). TRBV6-7 counts as an open reading frame of uncertain function. The CDR3 sequence is 19 residues long. CDR3 amino acids: CASSYSIRGGFSGANLLTF. The DNA for the CDR3 is TGTGCCAGCAGTTACTCGATAAGAGGGGGTTTCTCTGGGGCCAACCTCCTGACTTTC.

This clonotype was recorded many times. This chain links TRBV24-1 with TRBJ1-2, with 8 bases matching TRBD1. Per germline, CDR1 KGHDR and CDR2 SFDVKD. CDR3 length: 16 residues. With 1 base clipped from V and 2 bases from J, the junction kept 5 bases outside the gene matches. The CDR3, as DNA: TGTGCCACCAGTGATTTAAAGGGGACAGGAAACTATGGCTACACCTTC. Amino acids: CATSDLKGTGNYGYTF.

This clonotype was seen at least ten times. The chain combines TRBV5-1 with TRBJ2-3, with D possibly matching TRBD2 (6 bases). Germline lookup yields CDR1 SGHRS and CDR2 YFSETQ. Trimming shortened V by 4 bases and J by 0 bases, and 27 bases separated the two germline ends. This CDR3 has 20 residues. DNA for the CDR3: TGCGCCAGCAGCCTAAACCCGTTTGCGGGGCCCTTCATTAGCACAGATACGCAGTATTTT. Translated: CASSLNPFAGPFISTDTQYF. Based on the CDR3 plus reference TRBV5-1 and TRBJ2-3, the full variable domain is KAGVTQTPRYLIKTRGQQVTLSCSPISGHRSVSWYQQTPGQGLQFLFEYFSETQRNKGNFPGRFSGRQFSNSRSEMNVSTLELGDSALYLCASSLNPFAGPFISTDTQYFGPGTRLTVL.

The sample holds many counts of this clonotype. CDR3 loop: CASSPFGGDAGELFF. CDR3 DNA sequence: TGTGCCAGCAGCCCGTTCGGAGGGGACGCCGGGGAGCTGTTTTTT. The gene calls are TRBV12-3 or TRBV12-4 and TRBJ2-2, with D tentatively TRBD2 (6 bases). V gave up 6 bases and J gave up 6 bases, with 17 bases separating them. This CDR3 region has 15 residues.

Worth noting for this clonotype: With a much larger clone just one base away, this may be a read error. V gene TRBV20-1 combines with J gene TRBJ2-4, with TRBD1 matching over 9 bases. The CDR3 spans 18 residues. Germline CDR1 reads DFQATT; CDR2 reads SNEGSKA (reference sequence). In nucleotides, the CDR3 is TGCAGTGCTAGAGAAGGGACAGGGTCTAATCTAGCCAAAAACAATCAGTACTTC. As protein: CSAREGTGSNLAKNNQYF.